One sample yielded the 9 T cell receptor beta chains listed below, sequenced in a study of blood T cells in healthy people across ages. Combining a sample-barcoded 5' primer with a J-beta primer mix, a second PCR ran for roughly 6 to 11 cycles. TCRdb reprocessed the 5' RACE reads via MiXCR and lists one record per CDR3 protein. The profile shows hundreds of thousands of distinct CDR3 sequences, around 54% of them singletons. The sequenced sample consisted of blood. These receptor sequences come from a man in his fifties or sixties in good health.

The chain links TRBV6-1 to TRBJ2-6; TRBD1 is a possible D gene (6 bases). The CDR3 runs to 18 residues. CDR1 and CDR2 (germline): MNHNS, SASEGT. The V and J ends lost 6 bases and 5 bases respectively, with 23 bases between them. Here the CDR3 reads CASSDPGQISRRANVLTF. In DNA form, the CDR3 reads TGTGCCAGCAGCGATCCCGGACAGATCTCTCGGAGGGCCAACGTCCTGACTTTC.

V gene TRBV5-1 combines with J gene TRBJ1-1, with 7 bases that match TRBD1. The germline V gene encodes CDR1 SGHRS and CDR2 YFSETQ. Unmatched junction bases numbered 9, after V lost 4 bases and J lost 3 bases. This CDR3 spans 15 amino acids. The CDR3 sequence: CASSPTGWQDTEAFF. DNA for the CDR3: TGCGCCAGCAGCCCGACAGGGTGGCAAGACACTGAAGCTTTCTTT.

CDR3 coding DNA: TGTGCCAGCGGGACGCTTACAGATACGCAGTATTTT. Its translation is CASGTLTDTQYF. This chain links TRBV7-9 with TRBJ2-3; either TRBD1 or TRBD2 may supply D (5 bases each). V lost 8 bases, J lost 3 bases, and 9 bases lay in between. This CDR3 spans 12 amino acids. From germline, CDR1 is SEHNR and CDR2 FQNEAQ (reference sequence).

The rearrangement joins TRBV4-1 to TRBJ1-5, with D unclear. Germline CDR1 and CDR2: MGHRA and YSYEKL. The CDR3 totals 13 residues. The ends were cut back, 0 bases at V and 10 bases at J, with 10 bases in the middle. For the CDR3, the DNA is TGCGCCAGCAGCCAAGAGGATACGGGCCCCCAGCATTTT. Amino acids: CASSQEDTGPQHF.

The V call is TRBV11-2, the J call TRBJ2-1; 7 bases are shared with TRBD1. This CDR3 has 15 amino acids. Trimming removed 5 bases from V and 7 bases from J; junction bases left unmatched: 11. Germline lookup yields CDR1 SGHAT and CDR2 FQNNGV. In DNA, the CDR3 is TGTGCCAGCAGCAGACAGGGTCCGTCGTTGAATGAGCAGTTCTTC. It is translated as CASSRQGPSLNEQFF.

The rearrangement links TRBV7-2 to TRBJ2-1, with a weak D call TRBD2 (5 bases). Judging by the DNA end, TRBJ2-7 fits better; the J call may be wrong. This CDR3 has 14 amino acids. Germline V gene sequence: CDR1 SGHTA, CDR2 FQGNSA. As DNA, the CDR3 is TGTGCCAGTGCCACTAGGGTCTCCTACAATGAGCAGTACTTC. Its protein product is CASATRVSYNEQYF.

The chain has TRBV5-1 and TRBJ2-1; TRBD2 is a possible D gene (6 bases). Trimming removed 5 bases from V and 10 bases from J, with 22 bases in between. The germline gives CDR1 SGHRS, CDR2 YFSETQ. The length of the CDR3 is 15 residues. For the CDR3, the DNA is TGCGCCAGCAGTTCCGACGGGGGATCCCAATGGGAGCAGTTCTTC. Translated, it gives CASSSDGGSQWEQFF. The complete variable domain, with remaining parts taken from reference TRBV5-1 and TRBJ2-1, reads KAGVTQTPRYLIKTRGQQVTLSCSPISGHRSVSWYQQTPGQGLQFLFEYFSETQRNKGNFPGRFSGRQFSNSRSEMNVSTLELGDSALYLCASSSDGGSQWEQFFGPGTRLTVL.

Only one count was recorded for this clonotype. The rearrangement joins TRBV12-3 or TRBV12-4 to TRBJ2-1, with D perhaps matching TRBD1 or TRBD2 (5 bases each). The CDR3 runs 15 residues. The V end lost 0 bases, the J end lost 3 bases, and 9 bases lay between the germline ends. CDR3 in amino acids: CASSLAGENYNEQFF. The CDR3 DNA is TGTGCCAGCAGTTTAGCAGGGGAGAACTACAATGAGCAGTTCTTC.

The chain employs TRBV19 and TRBJ2-5; 8 bases line up with TRBD1. The V segment lost 5 bases and the J segment 5 bases; nucleotides outside the gene matches: 7. The CDR3 runs to 14 residues. Germline CDR1 LNHDA, CDR2 SQIVND (reference sequence). CDR3 in DNA: TGTGCCAGTAGTGCCGGGGACAGGCGGGAGACCCAGTACTTC. Translated, it gives CASSAGDRRETQYF.